A selection of T cell receptor beta chains follows, all from one sample in a study of Graves' ophthalmopathy and Graves' hyperthyroidism. TCRdb used MiXCR to reprocess the multiplex PCR reads, holding one entry per CDR3 protein. This table holds more than 1,000,000 distinct CDR3 sequences, around a third found once. The source material was peripheral blood or thyroid tissue (not recorded which). The receptors stem from an adult man with Graves' hyperthyroidism. CDR3s include the opening cysteine and the closing phenylalanine or tryptophan. A D gene is named only where the DNA matches it firmly. Rows may omit the clone size; those that give it use once, few, many or a size class.

CASTNANTEALF	TGTGCCAGCACGAATGCGAACACTGAAGCTCTATTT	-	TRBV2	TRBJ1-1	-
CSVEDRQGRSYEQYF	TGCAGCGTTGAAGATCGGCAGGGCCGATCCTACGAGCAGTACTTC	once	TRBV29-1	TRBJ2-7	-
CASSGGPEDYEQYF	TGTGCCAGCAGCGGAGGGCCAGAGGACTACGAGCAGTACTTC	-	TRBV7-3	TRBJ2-7	-
CSAKPLGVNTEAFF	TGCAGTGCCAAACCCCTCGGAGTGAACACTGAAGCTTTCTTT	many	TRBV20-1	TRBJ1-1	-
CASSVTGERPGNTIYF	TGTGCCAGCAGCGTAACAGGGGAGAGGCCTGGAAACACCATATATTTT	-	TRBV9	TRBJ1-3	TRBD1
CASSLDLVGNQPQHF	TGTGCCAGCAGCTTAGATCTCGTAGGTAATCAGCCCCAGCATTTT	many	TRBV7-9	TRBJ1-5	-
CSARLERETQYF	TGCAGTGCTAGACTAGAAAGGGAGACCCAGTACTTC	many	TRBV20-1	TRBJ2-5	-
CASSRSWGETQYF	TGTGCCAGCAGTAGAAGCTGGGGAGAGACCCAGTACTTC	many	TRBV9	TRBJ2-5	-
CASSSWTGDEAFF	TGTGCCAGCAGCTCATGGACAGGGGATGAAGCTTTCTTT	once	TRBV9	TRBJ1-1	TRBD1
CAWKVTGGSEQYF	TGTGCCTGGAAAGTTACGGGAGGTAGCGAGCAGTACTTC	few	TRBV30	TRBJ2-7	TRBD2
CASSLVAGFDNEQYF	TGCGCCAGCAGCTTAGTGGCGGGGTTCGATAACGAGCAGTACTTC	few	TRBV5-1	TRBJ2-7	-
CASRSLRGSQETQYF	TGTGCCAGCAGGTCCCTACGGGGGTCCCAAGAGACCCAGTACTTC	-	TRBV6-4	TRBJ2-5	-
CASSEGTGADQPQHF	TGTGCCAGCAGTGAAGGGACAGGGGCAGATCAGCCCCAGCATTTT	few	TRBV6-1	TRBJ1-5	TRBD1
CASSLEPAGETQYF	TGTGCCAGCAGTTTAGAACCAGCGGGGGAGACCCAGTACTTC	few	TRBV27	TRBJ2-5	TRBD2
CASSSLGGGPGETQYF	TGTGCCAGCAGTTCCTTGGGGGGGGGGCCAGGGGAGACCCAGTACTTC	few	TRBV7-9	TRBJ2-5	-
CASSPLRVFGGYTF	TGTGCCAGCAGCCCCCTGAGGGTCTTCGGTGGCTACACCTTC	few	TRBV7-9	TRBJ1-2	-